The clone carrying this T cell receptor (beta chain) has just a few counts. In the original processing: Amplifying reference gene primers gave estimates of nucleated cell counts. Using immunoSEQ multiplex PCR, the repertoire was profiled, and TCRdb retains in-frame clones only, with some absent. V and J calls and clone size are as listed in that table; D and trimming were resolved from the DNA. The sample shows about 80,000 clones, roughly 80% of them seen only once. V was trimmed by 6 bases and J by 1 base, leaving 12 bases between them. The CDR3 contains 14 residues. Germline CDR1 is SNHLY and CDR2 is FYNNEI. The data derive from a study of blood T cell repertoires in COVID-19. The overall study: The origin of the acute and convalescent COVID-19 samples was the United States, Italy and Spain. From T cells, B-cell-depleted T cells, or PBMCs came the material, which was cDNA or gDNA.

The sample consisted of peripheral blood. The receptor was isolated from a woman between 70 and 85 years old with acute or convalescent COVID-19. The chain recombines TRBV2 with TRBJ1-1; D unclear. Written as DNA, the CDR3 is TGTGCCAGCAGGACGGGTGAGTGGAACACTGAAGCTTTCTTT. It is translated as CASRTGEWNTEAFF.